The rows below give T cell receptor beta chains drawn from one sample of a study of blood T cell repertoires in COVID-19. Clones were sequenced by immunoSEQ multiplex PCR, and TCRdb holds only the in-frame ones, with some missing. Of approximately 240,000 clones listed, around nine tenths are singletons. The sample consisted of peripheral blood. The receptors originated from a woman in her 40s who had recovered from COVID-19. Both conserved end residues are part of each CDR3. The D gene is left open where the match is weak. The size of a clone is reported for some rows only, either as once, few or many, or as a class for expanded clones.

CDR3 protein: CASSLDGQNYNEQFF; CDR3 DNA: TGTGCCAGCAGCTTAGATGGGCAGAACTACAATGAGCAGTTCTTC; D gene: NA; V gene: TRBV11-2; clone size: NA; J gene: TRBJ2-1; CDR3 length: 15
CDR3 protein: CASSRTDSGNSPLHF; CDR3 DNA: TGCGCCAGCAGCCGAACGGACAGTGGTAATTCACCCCTCCACTTT; D gene: NA; V gene: TRBV4-3; clone size: few; J gene: TRBJ1-6; CDR3 length: 15
CDR3 protein: CASSPGQMPLYEQYF; CDR3 DNA: TGTGCCAGCAGTCCCGGACAGATGCCCCTTTACGAGCAGTACTTC; D gene: NA; V gene: TRBV27; clone size: NA; J gene: TRBJ2-7; CDR3 length: 15
CDR3 protein: CASSRRTGLEETQYF; CDR3 DNA: TGTGCCAGCAGCCGAAGGACAGGGTTAGAAGAGACCCAGTACTTC; D gene: TRBD1; V gene: TRBV5-6; clone size: NA; J gene: TRBJ2-5; CDR3 length: 15
CDR3 protein: CASSRPGGQLNTEAFF; CDR3 DNA: TGTGCCAGCAGCCGACCAGGGGGACAATTGAACACTGAAGCTTTCTTT; D gene: TRBD1; V gene: TRBV3-1/TRBV3-2; clone size: NA; J gene: TRBJ1-1; CDR3 length: 16
CDR3 protein: CASSLVLSSGANVLTF; CDR3 DNA: TGTGCCAGCAGCTTAGTTCTGAGCTCTGGGGCCAACGTCCTGACTTTC; D gene: NA; V gene: TRBV7-2; clone size: NA; J gene: TRBJ2-6; CDR3 length: 16
CDR3 protein: CAWSRGSNYGYTF; CDR3 DNA: TGTGCCTGGAGCCGGGGATCTAACTATGGCTACACCTTC; D gene: NA; V gene: TRBV30; clone size: NA; J gene: TRBJ1-2; CDR3 length: 13
CDR3 protein: CASGLVLRDRTSGKRGSYEQYF; CDR3 DNA: TGTGCTAGTGGTTTGGTACTAAGAGATCGGACTAGCGGGAAAAGGGGGTCCTACGAGCAGTACTTC; D gene: TRBD2; V gene: TRBV12-5; clone size: NA; J gene: TRBJ2-7; CDR3 length: 22
CDR3 protein: CASSIGAQRFGNQPQHF; CDR3 DNA: TGTGCCAGTAGTATAGGGGCTCAAAGGTTCGGCAATCAGCCCCAGCATTTT; D gene: NA; V gene: TRBV19; clone size: once; J gene: TRBJ1-5; CDR3 length: 17
CDR3 protein: CASSLTSGGARYF; CDR3 DNA: TGTGCCAGCAGCTTAACTAGCGGGGGGGCCAGGTACTTC; D gene: TRBD2; V gene: TRBV13; clone size: NA; J gene: TRBJ2-5; CDR3 length: 13
CDR3 protein: CASSDRVRYNEQFF; CDR3 DNA: TGTGCCAGCAGTGACAGGGTCCGCTACAATGAGCAGTTCTTC; D gene: NA; V gene: TRBV6-1; clone size: NA; J gene: TRBJ2-1; CDR3 length: 14
CDR3 protein: CASSPLAGTAEPFPYSNQPQHF; CDR3 DNA: TGTGCCAGCAGCCCCCTTGCCGGGACAGCTGAACCTTTCCCCTATAGCAATCAGCCCCAGCATTTT; D gene: NA; V gene: TRBV21-1; clone size: NA; J gene: TRBJ1-5; CDR3 length: 22
CDR3 protein: CASSEGERHGYTF; CDR3 DNA: TGTGCCAGCAGTGAAGGGGAGCGACATGGCTACACCTTC; D gene: NA; V gene: TRBV2; clone size: few; J gene: TRBJ1-2; CDR3 length: 13
CDR3 protein: CAIGAGRNSPLHF; CDR3 DNA: TGTGCCATCGGGGCAGGGCGAAATTCACCCCTCCACTTT; D gene: NA; V gene: TRBV10-3; clone size: few; J gene: TRBJ1-6; CDR3 length: 13
CDR3 protein: CATSDPRDKYEQYF; CDR3 DNA: TGTGCCACCAGTGACCCCAGGGACAAGTACGAGCAGTACTTC; D gene: NA; V gene: TRBV24-1; clone size: NA; J gene: TRBJ2-7; CDR3 length: 14
CDR3 protein: CASSIWGTANYGYTF; CDR3 DNA: TGTGCCAGTAGTATTTGGGGGACAGCTAACTATGGCTACACCTTC; D gene: TRBD1; V gene: TRBV19; clone size: NA; J gene: TRBJ1-2; CDR3 length: 15
CDR3 protein: CATSYSDRDMTDTQYF; CDR3 DNA: TGTGCCACCAGTTACTCCGACAGGGATATGACAGATACGCAGTATTTT; D gene: TRBD1; V gene: TRBV24-1; clone size: NA; J gene: TRBJ2-3; CDR3 length: 16
CDR3 protein: CASSLIQRDRNEQFF; CDR3 DNA: TGTGCCAGCAGCTTGATCCAGCGGGACCGCAATGAGCAGTTCTTC; D gene: TRBD2; V gene: TRBV7-2; clone size: NA; J gene: TRBJ2-1; CDR3 length: 15
CDR3 protein: CATIAGGGEQFF; CDR3 DNA: TGTGCCACCATAGCGGGAGGGGGGGAGCAGTTCTTC; D gene: TRBD2; V gene: TRBV5-4; clone size: NA; J gene: TRBJ2-1; CDR3 length: 12
CDR3 protein: CATSRDEGDGYTF; CDR3 DNA: TGTGCCACCAGCCGAGATGAGGGGGACGGCTACACCTTC; D gene: NA; V gene: TRBV15; clone size: NA; J gene: TRBJ1-2; CDR3 length: 13
CDR3 protein: CASSQNTGGPSNQPQHF; CDR3 DNA: TGCGCCAGCAGCCAAAATACAGGGGGTCCGAGCAATCAGCCCCAGCATTTT; D gene: TRBD1; V gene: TRBV4-1; clone size: NA; J gene: TRBJ1-5; CDR3 length: 17
CDR3 protein: CAWGKSTGPPVDTQYF; CDR3 DNA: TGTGCCTGGGGGAAATCCACAGGTCCACCCGTAGATACGCAGTATTTT; D gene: NA; V gene: TRBV30; clone size: NA; J gene: TRBJ2-3; CDR3 length: 16
CDR3 protein: CASRNDRGLRNQPQHF; CDR3 DNA: TGTGCCAGTAGGAATGACAGGGGGCTCAGAAATCAGCCCCAGCATTTT; D gene: TRBD1; V gene: TRBV19; clone size: few; J gene: TRBJ1-5; CDR3 length: 16
CDR3 protein: CASSTTGVAGYTF; CDR3 DNA: TGTGCCAGCAGTACTACAGGGGTGGCTGGCTACACCTTC; D gene: TRBD1; V gene: TRBV6-6; clone size: NA; J gene: TRBJ1-2; CDR3 length: 13
CDR3 protein: CASSRGLAGGTSSYEQYF; CDR3 DNA: TGCGCCAGCAGCCGGGGACTAGCGGGAGGTACCAGCTCCTACGAGCAGTACTTC; D gene: TRBD2; V gene: TRBV5-1; clone size: NA; J gene: TRBJ2-7; CDR3 length: 18
CDR3 protein: CASSHRAAPNEKLFF; CDR3 DNA: TGTGCTAGCAGTCACAGGGCCGCGCCTAATGAAAAACTGTTTTTT; D gene: NA; V gene: TRBV7-7; clone size: NA; J gene: TRBJ1-4; CDR3 length: 15
CDR3 protein: CASSVEGSSGLDGYTF; CDR3 DNA: TGTGCCAGCAGCGTAGAGGGGTCCTCGGGCTTAGATGGCTACACCTTC; D gene: NA; V gene: TRBV9; clone size: NA; J gene: TRBJ1-2; CDR3 length: 16
CDR3 protein: CASSPDTNYGYTF; CDR3 DNA: TGTGCCAGCAGCCCGGACACGAACTATGGCTACACCTTC; D gene: NA; V gene: TRBV7-9; clone size: few; J gene: TRBJ1-2; CDR3 length: 13
CDR3 protein: CASSFTSGGYNEQFF; CDR3 DNA: TGTGCCAGCAGTTTTACTAGCGGGGGTTACAATGAGCAGTTCTTC; D gene: TRBD2; V gene: TRBV27; clone size: NA; J gene: TRBJ2-1; CDR3 length: 15
CDR3 protein: CASVDRGRTGELFF; CDR3 DNA: TGTGCCAGCGTCGACAGGGGACGGACCGGGGAGCTGTTTTTT; D gene: TRBD1; V gene: TRBV28; clone size: NA; J gene: TRBJ2-2; CDR3 length: 14
CDR3 protein: CASSDLGATDTQYF; CDR3 DNA: TGTGCCAGCAGTGACCTGGGGGCTACAGATACGCAGTATTTT; D gene: NA; V gene: TRBV6-1; clone size: NA; J gene: TRBJ2-3; CDR3 length: 14
CDR3 protein: CASSLGRESYGYTF; CDR3 DNA: TGTGCCAGCAGCTTAGGACGGGAAAGCTATGGCTACACCTTC; D gene: NA; V gene: TRBV7-2; clone size: NA; J gene: TRBJ1-2; CDR3 length: 14
CDR3 protein: CASSTQGLGELFF; CDR3 DNA: TGTGCCAGCAGTACACAGGGGCTCGGGGAGCTGTTTTTT; D gene: TRBD1; V gene: TRBV9; clone size: NA; J gene: TRBJ2-2; CDR3 length: 13
CDR3 protein: CASSVETGGNSPLHF; CDR3 DNA: TGTGCCAGCAGCGTAGAGACAGGGGGGAATTCACCCCTCCACTTT; D gene: TRBD1; V gene: TRBV9; clone size: NA; J gene: TRBJ1-6; CDR3 length: 15
CDR3 protein: CATHRGGRATGANVLTF; CDR3 DNA: TGTGCCACCCACCGGGGGGGGAGGGCAACTGGGGCCAACGTCCTGACTTTC; D gene: TRBD2; V gene: TRBV19; clone size: NA; J gene: TRBJ2-6; CDR3 length: 17
CDR3 protein: CASSQRSGRAPEQYF; CDR3 DNA: TGTGCCAGCAGCCAGCGAAGCGGGAGGGCCCCCGAGCAGTACTTC; D gene: TRBD2; V gene: TRBV11-1; clone size: NA; J gene: TRBJ2-7; CDR3 length: 15
CDR3 protein: CASSLIPGELFF; CDR3 DNA: TGTGCCAGCAGCCTAATTCCCGGGGAGCTGTTTTTT; D gene: NA; V gene: TRBV9; clone size: once; J gene: TRBJ2-2; CDR3 length: 12
CDR3 protein: CASSSGQGDQPQHF; CDR3 DNA: TGCGCCAGCAGCTCAGGACAGGGGGATCAGCCCCAGCATTTT; D gene: TRBD1; V gene: TRBV5-1; clone size: NA; J gene: TRBJ1-5; CDR3 length: 14
CDR3 protein: CASSERVATNEKLFF; CDR3 DNA: TGTGCCAGCAGTGAAAGAGTTGCAACTAATGAAAAACTGTTTTTT; D gene: NA; V gene: TRBV2; clone size: NA; J gene: TRBJ1-4; CDR3 length: 15
CDR3 protein: CASSQVPVGNQPQHF; CDR3 DNA: TGCGCCAGCAGCCAAGTCCCGGTCGGCAATCAGCCCCAGCATTTT; D gene: NA; V gene: TRBV4-1; clone size: NA; J gene: TRBJ1-5; CDR3 length: 15
CDR3 protein: CATSRTGTGGSEQYF; CDR3 DNA: TGTGCCACCAGCAGGACCGGGACAGGGGGCTCCGAGCAGTACTTC; D gene: TRBD1; V gene: TRBV15; clone size: NA; J gene: TRBJ2-7; CDR3 length: 15
CDR3 protein: CASIPEAGGSTYF; CDR3 DNA: TGTGCCAGCATCCCCGAGGCAGGGGGCAGTACGTACTTC; D gene: TRBD1; V gene: TRBV2; clone size: NA; J gene: TRBJ2-7; CDR3 length: 13
CDR3 protein: CASRTTGALGTNEKLFF; CDR3 DNA: TGTGCCAGCAGAACGACAGGGGCCCTAGGAACTAATGAAAAACTGTTTTTT; D gene: TRBD1; V gene: TRBV28; clone size: NA; J gene: TRBJ1-4; CDR3 length: 17
CDR3 protein: CASSTGLAGETQYF; CDR3 DNA: TGTGCCAGCAGCACCGGACTAGCGGGGGAGACCCAGTACTTC; D gene: TRBD2; V gene: TRBV7-2; clone size: NA; J gene: TRBJ2-5; CDR3 length: 14
CDR3 protein: CASSYTGQGAKNEQFF; CDR3 DNA: TGTGCCAGCAGTTACACGGGACAGGGGGCGAAGAATGAGCAGTTCTTC; D gene: TRBD1; V gene: TRBV6-5; clone size: NA; J gene: TRBJ2-1; CDR3 length: 16
CDR3 protein: CASSLTAGVNEQYF; CDR3 DNA: TGTGCCAGCAGCTTAACAGCGGGAGTCAACGAGCAGTACTTC; D gene: TRBD2; V gene: TRBV7-9; clone size: NA; J gene: TRBJ2-7; CDR3 length: 14
CDR3 protein: CASSQVGRDYRVPEQYF; CDR3 DNA: TGTGCCAGCAGCCAAGTGGGACGGGACTATCGGGTGCCGGAGCAGTACTTC; D gene: TRBD2; V gene: TRBV14; clone size: NA; J gene: TRBJ2-7; CDR3 length: 17
CDR3 protein: CASTLSAGMNTEAFF; CDR3 DNA: TGTGCCAGCACCCTCTCTGCGGGCATGAACACTGAAGCTTTCTTT; D gene: NA; V gene: TRBV7-9; clone size: NA; J gene: TRBJ1-1; CDR3 length: 15
CDR3 protein: CASSPTQWGEGPGELFF; CDR3 DNA: TGTGCCAGCAGCCCTACGCAATGGGGGGAGGGCCCCGGGGAGCTGTTTTTT; D gene: TRBD2; V gene: TRBV7-8; clone size: NA; J gene: TRBJ2-2; CDR3 length: 17
CDR3 protein: CASSLNTGDYNSPLHF; CDR3 DNA: TGTGCCAGCAGCCTAAATACAGGGGACTATAATTCACCCCTCCACTTT; D gene: TRBD1; V gene: TRBV5-6; clone size: few; J gene: TRBJ1-6; CDR3 length: 16
CDR3 protein: CASSRPSRGYTF; CDR3 DNA: TGTGCCAGCAGCCGCCCTTCACGGGGCTACACCTTC; D gene: NA; V gene: TRBV14; clone size: NA; J gene: TRBJ1-2; CDR3 length: 12
CDR3 protein: CASSLDAIRDPYGYTF; CDR3 DNA: TGTGCCAGCAGCTTAGATGCGATCCGGGATCCCTATGGCTACACCTTC; D gene: NA; V gene: TRBV7-9; clone size: NA; J gene: TRBJ1-2; CDR3 length: 16